This TCR beta chain was profiled in a study of blood T cells in healthy people across ages. This clonotype was seen only a few times. Its antigen remains unidentified. Per sample, a minimum of 6.5 million PBMCs were isolated. Study-level findings and limits: Researchers deemed the diversity estimates from one million T cells underestimates.

CDR3 length: 17 amino acids. In germline, CDR1 is MDHEN, CDR2 SYDVKM. The V end was cut by 3 bases, the J end by 2 bases, with 17 bases between. A second 7 to 11 cycle PCR used barcoded and J-beta primers. TCRdb reanalysed the 5' RACE reads using MiXCR and keeps one entry per CDR3 protein. Here the sample spans around 1,000,000 distinct CDR3 sequences, 20% to 25% being singletons. The same sample was also studied in work on T cells of mothers and their children. That source reports: No T cell clones of persistent microchimeric origin were detected.

Sequenced material: blood. This sequence joins TRBV28 and TRBJ2-4; unclear D gene. The sequence came from a girl aged 2 to 9 in good health. The CDR3 is CASSFAPGIVTKNIQYF. In nucleotides, the CDR3 is TGTGCCAGCAGTTTTGCCCCGGGTATTGTGACCAAAAACATTCAGTACTTC.